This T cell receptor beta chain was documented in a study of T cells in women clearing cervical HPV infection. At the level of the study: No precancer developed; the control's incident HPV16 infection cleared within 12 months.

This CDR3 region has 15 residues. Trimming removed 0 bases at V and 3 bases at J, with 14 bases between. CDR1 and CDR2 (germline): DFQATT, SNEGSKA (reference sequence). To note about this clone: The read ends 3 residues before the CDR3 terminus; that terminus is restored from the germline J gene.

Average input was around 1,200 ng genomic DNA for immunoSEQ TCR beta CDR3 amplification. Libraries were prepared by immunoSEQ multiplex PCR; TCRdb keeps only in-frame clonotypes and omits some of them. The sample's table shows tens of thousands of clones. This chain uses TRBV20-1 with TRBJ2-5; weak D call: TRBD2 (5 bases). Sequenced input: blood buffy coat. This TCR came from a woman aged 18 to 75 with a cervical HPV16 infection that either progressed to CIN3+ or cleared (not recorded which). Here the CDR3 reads CSARDPSGIKETQYF. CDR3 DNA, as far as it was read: TGCAGTGCTAGAGACCCTTCGGGGATAAAAGAGACC.